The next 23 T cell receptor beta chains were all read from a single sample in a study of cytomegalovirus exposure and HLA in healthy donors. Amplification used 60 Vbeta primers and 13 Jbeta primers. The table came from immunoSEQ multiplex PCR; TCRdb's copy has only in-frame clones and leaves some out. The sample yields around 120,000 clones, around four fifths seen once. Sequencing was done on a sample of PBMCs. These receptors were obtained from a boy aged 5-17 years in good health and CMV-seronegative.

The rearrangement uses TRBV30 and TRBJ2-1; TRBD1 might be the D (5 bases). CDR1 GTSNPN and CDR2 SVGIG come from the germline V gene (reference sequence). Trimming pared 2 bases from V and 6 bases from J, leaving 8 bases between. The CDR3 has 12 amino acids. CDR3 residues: CAWSIQGNEQFF. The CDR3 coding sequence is TGTGCCTGGAGTATCCAGGGCAATGAGCAGTTCTTC.

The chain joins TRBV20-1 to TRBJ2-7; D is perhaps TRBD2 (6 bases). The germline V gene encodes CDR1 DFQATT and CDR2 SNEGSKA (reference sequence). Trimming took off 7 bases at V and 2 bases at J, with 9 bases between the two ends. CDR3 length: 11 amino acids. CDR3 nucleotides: TGCAGTGGGCGGGGACCCTACGAGCAGTACTTC. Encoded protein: CSGRGPYEQYF.

The CDR3 spells CASSLAGKITGELFF. CDR3 sequence (DNA): TGTGCCAGCAGCTTGGCTGGCAAGATCACCGGGGAGCTGTTTTTT. The gene calls are TRBV5-6 and TRBJ2-2; D call uncertain. Between the trimmed V and J ends, which lost 0 bases and 4 bases, there was a span of 10 bases. Germline CDR1 is SGHDT and CDR2 is YYEEEE. This CDR3 contains 15 residues.

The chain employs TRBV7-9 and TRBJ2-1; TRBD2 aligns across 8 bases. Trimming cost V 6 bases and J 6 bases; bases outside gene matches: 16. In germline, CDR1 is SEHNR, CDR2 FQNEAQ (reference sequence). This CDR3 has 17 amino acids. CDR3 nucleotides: TGTGCCAGCAGGCCTACCGGGACTAGGAAGTTAGGCAATGAGCAGTTCTTC. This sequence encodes CASRPTGTRKLGNEQFF.

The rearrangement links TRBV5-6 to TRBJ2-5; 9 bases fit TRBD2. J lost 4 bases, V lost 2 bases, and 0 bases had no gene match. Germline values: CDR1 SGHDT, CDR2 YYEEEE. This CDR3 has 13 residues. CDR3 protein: CASSLLAGETQYF. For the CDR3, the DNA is TGTGCCAGCAGCTTACTAGCGGGAGAGACCCAGTACTTC. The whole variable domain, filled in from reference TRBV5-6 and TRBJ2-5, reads DAGVTQSPTHLIKTRGQQVTLRCSPKSGHDTVSWYQQALGQGPQFIFQYYEEEERQRGNFPDRFSGHQFPNYSSELNVNALLLGDSALYLCASSLLAGETQYFGPGTRLLVL.

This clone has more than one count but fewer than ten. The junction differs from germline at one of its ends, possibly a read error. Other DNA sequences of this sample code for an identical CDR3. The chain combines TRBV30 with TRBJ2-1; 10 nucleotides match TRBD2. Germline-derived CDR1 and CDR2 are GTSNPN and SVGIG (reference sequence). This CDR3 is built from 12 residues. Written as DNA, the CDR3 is TGTGCGTGGACTAGCGGTTACAATGAGCAGTTCTTC. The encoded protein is CAWTSGYNEQFF.

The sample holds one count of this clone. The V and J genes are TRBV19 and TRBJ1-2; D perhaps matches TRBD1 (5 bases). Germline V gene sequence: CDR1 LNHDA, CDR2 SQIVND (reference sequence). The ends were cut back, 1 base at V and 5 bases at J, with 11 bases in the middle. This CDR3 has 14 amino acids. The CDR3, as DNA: TGTGCCAGTAGTATAGTCCAGGGACTATATGGCTACACCTTC. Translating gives CASSIVQGLYGYTF.

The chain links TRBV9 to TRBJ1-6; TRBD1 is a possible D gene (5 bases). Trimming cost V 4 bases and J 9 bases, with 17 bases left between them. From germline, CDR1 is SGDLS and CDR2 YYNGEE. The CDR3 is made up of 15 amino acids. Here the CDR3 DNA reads TGTGCCAGCAGCCCCCCCGGGGGTGGGTCTTCACCCCTCCACTTT. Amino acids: CASSPPGGGSSPLHF.

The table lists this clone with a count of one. The chain's CDR3 is CAGRTSGTDTQYF. In nucleotides, the CDR3 is TGTGCCGGCCGGACTAGCGGCACAGATACGCAGTATTTT. The chain combines TRBV6-1 with TRBJ2-3, with TRBD2 identical over 9 bases. In germline, CDR1 is MNHNS, CDR2 SASEGT. Trimming removed 11 bases from V and 1 base from J; junction bases left unmatched: 4. This CDR3 is 13 amino acids long.

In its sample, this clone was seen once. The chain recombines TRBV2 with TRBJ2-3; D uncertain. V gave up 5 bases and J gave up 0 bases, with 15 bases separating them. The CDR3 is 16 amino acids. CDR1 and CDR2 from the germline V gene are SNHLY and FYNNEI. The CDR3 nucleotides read TGTGCCAGCAGTCCGAAGTGGAGAGCTAGCACAGATACGCAGTATTTT. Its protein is CASSPKWRASTDTQYF.

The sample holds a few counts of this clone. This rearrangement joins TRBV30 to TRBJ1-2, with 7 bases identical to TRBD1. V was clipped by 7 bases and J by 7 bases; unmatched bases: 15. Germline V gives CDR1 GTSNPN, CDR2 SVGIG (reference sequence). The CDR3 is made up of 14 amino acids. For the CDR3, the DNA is TGTGCCTTCCCCTCCCGGACAGGAATAGGTGGCTACACCTTC. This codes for CAFPSRTGIGGYTF.

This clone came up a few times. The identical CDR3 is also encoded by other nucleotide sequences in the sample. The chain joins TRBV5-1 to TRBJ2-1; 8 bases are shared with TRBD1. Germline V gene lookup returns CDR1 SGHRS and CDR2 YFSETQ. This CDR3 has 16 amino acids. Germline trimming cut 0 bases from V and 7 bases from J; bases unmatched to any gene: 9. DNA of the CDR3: TGCGCCAGCAGCTTGGGCGGGTCAGGGGGCGGAAATGAGCAGTTCTTC. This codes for CASSLGGSGGGNEQFF.

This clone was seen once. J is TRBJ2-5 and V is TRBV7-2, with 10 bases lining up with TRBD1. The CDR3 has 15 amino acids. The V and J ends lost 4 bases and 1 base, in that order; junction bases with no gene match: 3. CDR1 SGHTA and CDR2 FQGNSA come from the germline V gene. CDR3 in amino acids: CASSSDRGPQETQYF. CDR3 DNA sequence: TGTGCCAGCAGCTCCGACAGGGGGCCCCAAGAGACCCAGTACTTC.

Here the CDR3 DNA reads TGTGCCACCAGCAGATTACCGGGACATCCCCTTACAGAAAAACTGTTTTTT. Its protein product is CATSRLPGHPLTEKLFF. The rearrangement links TRBV15 to TRBJ1-4, with D perhaps matching TRBD1 (6 bases). Trimming removed 2 bases from V and 8 bases from J, with 21 bases in between. Germline V gene sequence: CDR1 LNHNV, CDR2 YYDKDF (reference sequence). CDR3 length: 17 residues.

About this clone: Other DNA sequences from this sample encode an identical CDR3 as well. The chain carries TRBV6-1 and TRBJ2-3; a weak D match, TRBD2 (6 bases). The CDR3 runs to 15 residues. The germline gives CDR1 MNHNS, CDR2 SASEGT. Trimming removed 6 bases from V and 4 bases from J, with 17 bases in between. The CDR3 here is CASRIPGLAADTQYF. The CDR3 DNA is TGTGCCAGCAGAATCCCGGGATTAGCGGCAGATACGCAGTATTTT.

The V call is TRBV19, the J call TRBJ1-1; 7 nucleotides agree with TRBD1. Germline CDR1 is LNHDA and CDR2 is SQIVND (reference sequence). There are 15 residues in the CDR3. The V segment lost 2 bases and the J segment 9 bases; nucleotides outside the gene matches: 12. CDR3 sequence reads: CASSILKGAGTKAFF. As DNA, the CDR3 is TGTGCCAGTAGTATATTGAAGGGGGCAGGTACTAAAGCTTTCTTT.

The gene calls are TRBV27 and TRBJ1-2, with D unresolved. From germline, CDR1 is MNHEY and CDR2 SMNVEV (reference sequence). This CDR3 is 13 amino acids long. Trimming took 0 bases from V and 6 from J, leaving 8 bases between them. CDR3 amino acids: CASSLSSLHGYTF. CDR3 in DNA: TGTGCCAGCAGTTTATCGTCGCTACATGGCTACACCTTC.

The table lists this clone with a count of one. In DNA, the CDR3 is TGTGCCAGCAGCTTACTGGACTGGCGGCACACCATATATTTT. It is translated as CASSLLDWRHTIYF. The chain uses TRBV7-8 and TRBJ1-3; D remains unclear. The length of the CDR3 is 14 residues. The V and J ends lost 2 bases and 8 bases respectively, with 13 bases between them. Germline V gene sequence: CDR1 SGHVS, CDR2 FQNEAQ.

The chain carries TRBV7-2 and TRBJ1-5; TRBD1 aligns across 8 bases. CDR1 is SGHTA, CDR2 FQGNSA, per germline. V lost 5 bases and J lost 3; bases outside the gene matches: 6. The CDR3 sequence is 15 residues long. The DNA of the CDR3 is TGTGCCAGCAGCCTAACAGGGGGTAACAATCAGCCCCAGCATTTT. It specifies CASSLTGGNNQPQHF.

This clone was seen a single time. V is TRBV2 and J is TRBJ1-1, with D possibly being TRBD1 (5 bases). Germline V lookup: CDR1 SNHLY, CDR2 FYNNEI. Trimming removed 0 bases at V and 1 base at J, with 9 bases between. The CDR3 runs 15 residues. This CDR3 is CASSEAGRGNTEAFF. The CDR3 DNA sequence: TGTGCCAGCAGTGAAGCAGGAAGGGGGAACACTGAAGCTTTCTTT.

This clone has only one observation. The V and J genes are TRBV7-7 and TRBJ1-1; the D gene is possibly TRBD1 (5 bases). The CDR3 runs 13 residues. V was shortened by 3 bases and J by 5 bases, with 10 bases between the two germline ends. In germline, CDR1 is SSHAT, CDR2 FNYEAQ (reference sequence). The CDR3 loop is CASSLQGGTEAFF. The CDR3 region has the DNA TGTGCCAGCAGCTTGCAGGGAGGGACTGAAGCTTTCTTT.

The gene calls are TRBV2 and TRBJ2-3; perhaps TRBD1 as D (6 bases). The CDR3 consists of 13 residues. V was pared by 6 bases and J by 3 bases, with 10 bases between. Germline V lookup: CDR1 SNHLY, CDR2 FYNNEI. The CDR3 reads CASSRTETDTQYF. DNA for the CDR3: TGTGCCAGCAGCAGGACAGAGACAGATACGCAGTATTTT.

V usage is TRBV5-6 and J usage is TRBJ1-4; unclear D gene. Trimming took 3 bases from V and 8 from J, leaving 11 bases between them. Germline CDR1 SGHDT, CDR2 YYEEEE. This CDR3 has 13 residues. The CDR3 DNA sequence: TGTGCCAGCAGCTGGAATCGAGGGGAAAAACTGTTTTTT. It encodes CASSWNRGEKLFF.